Listed here are 17 T cell receptor beta chains from one sample, sequenced in a study of T-cell reconstitution after alpha-beta-depleted transplantation in children. Unique molecular identifiers featured in how the TCRbeta library was prepared. Via MiXCR, TCRdb re-called the PCR reads, giving one row per CDR3 protein. The table has hundreds of thousands of distinct CDR3 sequences, over 10% seen once. The specimen was PBMCs, mostly from graft donor cells, collected 360 days after TCRalphabeta/CD19-depleted stem cell transplant. The receptors derive from a male patient under 18 who had a stem cell transplant for acute myeloid leukemia, so the T cells may come from the graft donor.

The V gene is TRBV20-1, the J gene TRBJ2-1; D is undetermined. The CDR3 loop spans 14 amino acids. Trimming shortened V by 2 bases and J by 2 bases, and 10 bases separated the two germline ends. The germline gives CDR1 DFQATT, CDR2 SNEGSKA (reference sequence). The CDR3 nucleotides read TGCAGTGCTAGAAGGCCAGGCGCCTACAATGAGCAGTTCTTC. This codes for CSARRPGAYNEQFF.

This clonotype was recorded many times. The gene calls are TRBV12-3 or TRBV12-4 and TRBJ2-2; 9 bases are a match to TRBD1. J lost 4 bases, V lost 4 bases, and 4 bases had no gene match. CDR3 length: 15 amino acids. CDR3: CASSSDRGFTGELFF. The CDR3 bases are TGTGCCAGCAGTTCGGACAGGGGTTTCACCGGGGAGCTGTTTTTT.

In this sample, this clonotype turned up a few times. This rearrangement joins TRBV4-3 to TRBJ2-5; D perhaps matches TRBD1 (5 bases). Germline assignment: CDR1 LGHNA and CDR2 YSLEER. The CDR3 sequence is 14 residues long. V gave up 0 bases and J gave up 9 bases, with 14 bases separating them. The CDR3 reads CASSQDMVQGSQYF. The DNA for the CDR3 is TGCGCCAGCAGCCAAGATATGGTGCAGGGATCCCAGTACTTC.

This clonotype was found a few times. The chain combines TRBV6-2 or TRBV6-3 with TRBJ2-3, with D possibly matching TRBD2 (5 bases). Germline values: CDR1 MNHEY, CDR2 SVGEGT. This CDR3 region has 18 residues. V was trimmed by 6 bases and J by 0 bases, leaving 22 bases between them. CDR3 region: CASRLRLRATTSTDTQYF. CDR3 in DNA: TGTGCCAGCAGACTCCGACTACGAGCGACAACTAGCACAGATACGCAGTATTTT.

This clonotype was picked up many times. V gene TRBV24-1 combines with J gene TRBJ2-7, with 8 positions matching TRBD1. CDR3 length: 15 amino acids. The trim removed 4 bases at V and 3 bases at J, leaving 7 bases unmatched. Per the germline V gene, CDR1 is KGHDR and CDR2 is SFDVKD. This chain's CDR3 is CATSDPQGERYEQYF. In DNA form, the CDR3 reads TGTGCCACCAGTGACCCACAGGGGGAGCGCTACGAGCAGTACTTC.

This clonotype was recorded a few times. J is TRBJ2-1 and V is TRBV29-1, with D possibly matching TRBD2 (6 bases). The CDR3 has 14 amino acids. Germline CDR1 is SQVTM and CDR2 is ANQGSEA. The V gene lost 4 bases and the J gene lost 7 bases, with 17 bases spanning the gap. The DNA for the CDR3 is TGCAGCGTTGGTTGGCTAGCGAGTAAAAATGAGCAGTTCTTC. Translated, it gives CSVGWLASKNEQFF.

There are many counts of this clonotype. J is TRBJ2-3 and V is TRBV7-2; TRBD2 might be the D (6 bases). Germline assignment: CDR1 SGHTA and CDR2 FQGNSA. V was pared by 2 bases and J by 3 bases, with 9 bases between. CDR3 size: 14 residues. The CDR3 nucleotides are TGTGCCAGCAGCTTATTGGGGGGAACAGATACGCAGTATTTT. Amino acid sequence: CASSLLGGTDTQYF.

This clonotype has at least ten counts. The gene calls are TRBV10-3 and TRBJ2-7; D not resolved. The germline V and J ends were trimmed by 0 bases and 9 bases, with 18 bases remaining between them. The CDR3 extends over 15 amino acids. Germline values: CDR1 ENHRY, CDR2 SYGVKD. This CDR3 reads CAISESMAVRPGQYF. The DNA for the CDR3 is TGTGCCATCAGTGAGTCGATGGCGGTACGGCCGGGGCAGTACTTC.

A few counts support this clonotype. The V gene is TRBV12-3 or TRBV12-4, the J gene TRBJ2-1; a possible D gene is TRBD2 (11 bases). V lost 6 bases and J lost 0, with 27 bases in between. The CDR3 length is 20 residues. The CDR3 loop is CASSPRTGGLAAFSYNEQFF. DNA for the CDR3: TGTGCCAGCAGCCCCCGGACAGGGGGACTAGCGGCTTTCTCCTACAATGAGCAGTTCTTC.

This clonotype has just a few counts. J is TRBJ2-1 and V is TRBV5-1, with 8 bases lining up with TRBD2. The V segment lost 0 bases and the J segment 7 bases; nucleotides outside the gene matches: 9. The CDR3 length is 16 residues. Germline-derived CDR1 and CDR2 are SGHRS and YFSETQ. The CDR3 is CASSLVSGAGGNEQFF. DNA of the CDR3: TGCGCCAGCAGCTTGGTCTCTGGCGCGGGGGGTAATGAGCAGTTCTTC.

This clonotype has at least ten counts. The chain uses TRBV18 and TRBJ2-5; TRBD1 matches 7 bases. Germline CDR1 KGHSH, CDR2 LQKENI. J lost 4 bases, V lost 8 bases, and 13 bases had no gene match. CDR3 size: 15 residues. CDR3: CASGKRTGERETQYF. In nucleotides, the CDR3 is TGTGCCAGCGGGAAAAGGACAGGAGAGCGAGAGACCCAGTACTTC.

This clonotype was seen a few times. This rearrangement joins TRBV5-1 to TRBJ1-1; D is ambiguous. V was trimmed by 6 bases and J by 1 base, leaving 10 bases between them. CDR3 length: 13 amino acids. Per germline, CDR1 SGHRS and CDR2 YFSETQ. The CDR3 DNA sequence: TGCGCCAGCAAGCCACAGAAGAACACTGAAGCTTTCTTT. Amino acid sequence: CASKPQKNTEAFF.

This chain links TRBV12-3 or TRBV12-4 with TRBJ1-1, with 10 nucleotides matching TRBD1. This CDR3 has 17 residues. Trimming took 5 bases from V and 0 from J; bases not matched to a gene: 9. The CDR3 DNA reads as TGTGCCAGCAGTCTCGGACAGGGGGGAGGCATGAACACTGAAGCTTTCTTT. Protein: CASSLGQGGGMNTEAFF.

V gene TRBV25-1 combines with J gene TRBJ2-7, with no clear D. V was cut by 1 base and J by 4 bases, with 5 bases left in between. The length of the CDR3 is 12 residues. Germline assignment: CDR1 MGHDK and CDR2 SYGVNS. CDR3 sequence (DNA): TGTGCCAGCAGTGAATTTGTATACGAGCAGTACTTC. This gives the protein CASSEFVYEQYF.

This clonotype was counted ten times or more. The chain is built from TRBV20-1 and TRBJ2-3; no firm D call. The CDR3 length is 11 residues. With 7 bases removed from V and 1 base from J, the gap between germline ends came to 6 bases. Germline CDR1 reads DFQATT; CDR2 reads SNEGSKA (reference sequence). The DNA of the CDR3 is TGCAGTGTGGGTGGCACAGATACGCAGTATTTT. Translated, it gives CSVGGTDTQYF.

This chain uses TRBV5-1 with TRBJ1-6; D call uncertain. CDR1 and CDR2 (germline): SGHRS, YFSETQ. Trimming removed 4 bases from V and 10 bases from J, with 12 bases in between. The CDR3 loop spans 13 amino acids. Written as DNA, the CDR3 is TGCGCCAGCAGCCTGAATTCCCAGTCACCCCTCCACTTT. Amino acids: CASSLNSQSPLHF.

A few counts support this clonotype. This chain connects TRBV12-3 or TRBV12-4 to TRBJ1-4; 7 bases line up with TRBD1. There are 15 residues in the CDR3. Trimming removed 5 bases from V and 7 bases from J; junction bases left unmatched: 10. CDR3 sequence (DNA): TGTGCCAGCAGTCGGCTTAGGGGGCAGGGTGAAAAACTGTTTTTT. Its translation is CASSRLRGQGEKLFF.